Below are 19 T cell receptor beta chains sequenced from a single sample in a study of T cells in Graves' hyperthyroidism and ophthalmopathy. Template material for amplifying TCR beta CDR3 regions consisted of RNA transcripts. The TCR CDR3 first-round RT-PCR relied on the HTBI primer set. TCRdb ran MiXCR on the multiplex PCR reads and lists one entry per CDR3 protein. Of about 360,000 distinct CDR3 sequences in the sample, around 16% are singletons; the top ten hold about a quarter. Sequencing used blood. The receptor source for this set is a woman aged 18-35 years with Graves' hyperthyroidism that later progressed to Graves' ophthalmopathy.

This clonotype has a count of ten or more. The chain is built from TRBV20-1 and TRBJ1-2, with D perhaps matching TRBD1 (5 bases). Trimming took 0 bases from V and 8 from J, leaving 19 bases between them. Germline V gives CDR1 DFQATT, CDR2 SNEGSKA (reference sequence). The CDR3 consists of 15 residues. The CDR3 spells CSARDPADSRRGYTF. CDR3 DNA sequence: TGCAGTGCTAGAGACCCCGCCGACAGTAGAAGGGGCTACACCTTC.

The chain recombines TRBV18 with TRBJ2-5, with D perhaps matching TRBD1 (5 bases). With 3 bases removed from V and 2 bases from J, the gap between germline ends came to 13 bases. The CDR3 consists of 15 residues. CDR1 KGHSH and CDR2 LQKENI come from the germline V gene. CDR3 sequence: CASSPGQGRQETQYF. Written as DNA, the CDR3 is TGTGCCAGCTCACCCGGCCAGGGCCGTCAAGAGACCCAGTACTTC. Full variable domain (missing parts from reference TRBV18 and TRBJ2-5): NAGVMQNPRHLVRRRGQEARLRCSPMKGHSHVYWYRQLPEEGLKFMVYLQKENIIDESGMPKERFSAEFPKEGPSILRIQQVVRGDSAAYFCASSPGQGRQETQYFGPGTRLLVL.

At least ten counts were recorded for this clonotype. Here the CDR3 reads CSAWPLTGGDYGYTF. The CDR3 coding sequence is TGCAGTGCCTGGCCCCTGACAGGGGGGGACTATGGCTACACCTTC. This chain links TRBV20-1 with TRBJ1-2, with TRBD1 matching 9 bases. Germline loops: CDR1 DFQATT, CDR2 SNEGSKA (reference sequence). The CDR3 length is 15 residues. J lost 3 bases, V lost 6 bases, and 11 bases had no gene match.

This clonotype was seen repeatedly, ten times or more. The gene calls are TRBV7-8 and TRBJ2-4; a weak D match, TRBD2 (6 bases). The CDR3 loop spans 16 amino acids. Germline values: CDR1 SGHVS, CDR2 FQNEAQ. V was trimmed by 1 base and J by 0 bases, leaving 10 bases between them. The DNA of the CDR3 is TGTGCCAGCAGCTTAGGGCGGGGATTAGCCAAAAACATTCAGTACTTC. Encoded protein: CASSLGRGLAKNIQYF.

V and J are TRBV28 and TRBJ1-2; D remains unclear. The CDR3 contains 10 residues. The germline gives CDR1 MDHEN, CDR2 SYDVKM. Trimming took 6 bases from V and 10 from J, leaving 9 bases between them. For the CDR3, the DNA is TGTGCCAGCAGACGAGACCACTACACCTTC. Encoded protein: CASRRDHYTF.

This clonotype was observed a handful of times. The chain combines TRBV3-1 with TRBJ2-4; D assignment may be TRBD1 or TRBD2 (7 bases each). V was pared by 2 bases and J by 15 bases, with 20 bases between. From germline, CDR1 is LGHDT and CDR2 YNNKEL (reference sequence). The CDR3 runs to 14 residues. DNA for the CDR3: TGTGCCAGCAGCCAAAACCCAGGGGGGGGCCCTCGGTACTTC. Translated, it gives CASSQNPGGGPRYF.

The gene calls are TRBV19 and TRBJ2-1; 9 nucleotides line up with TRBD2. Germline CDR1 is LNHDA and CDR2 is SQIVND (reference sequence). This CDR3 spans 14 amino acids. After removal of 3 bases from V and 9 bases from J, the junction contained 6 bases not matched to a gene. The CDR3 protein is CASSIISGRIEQFF. CDR3 sequence (DNA): TGTGCCAGTAGTATTATTAGCGGGAGAATTGAGCAGTTCTTC. The variable domain in full, completed from reference TRBV19 and TRBJ2-1, reads DGGITQSPKYLFRKEGQNVTLSCEQNLNHDAMYWYRQDPGQGLRLIYYSQIVNDFQKGDIAEGYSVSREKKESFPLTVTSAQKNPTAFYLCASSIISGRIEQFFGPGTRLTVL.

This chain connects TRBV7-9 to TRBJ2-7; 9 bases align to TRBD1. The CDR3 consists of 14 residues. V lost 8 bases, J lost 2 bases, and 7 bases stayed unmatched. Germline-derived CDR1 and CDR2 are SEHNR and FQNEAQ (reference sequence). The CDR3 loop is CASGKDRGAYEQYF. CDR3 coding DNA: TGTGCCAGCGGAAAAGACAGGGGGGCCTACGAGCAGTACTTC.

This clonotype came up once. V gene TRBV9 combines with J gene TRBJ1-2; no definite D call. With 1 base removed from V and 1 base from J, the gap between germline ends came to 5 bases. CDR3 length: 13 amino acids. Germline-derived CDR1 and CDR2 are SGDLS and YYNGEE. The CDR3 is CASSVSFNYGYTF. The DNA of the CDR3 is TGTGCCAGCAGCGTATCTTTTAACTATGGCTACACCTTC.

This chain joins TRBV28 and TRBJ2-7; 14 bases are a match to TRBD2. Germline assignment: CDR1 MDHEN and CDR2 SYDVKM. CDR3 size: 12 residues. V shed 11 bases, J shed 8 bases, and the junction held 5 bases outside the gene matches. CDR3 sequence reads: CASGTSGSKQYF. Here the CDR3 DNA reads TGTGCCTCGGGGACTAGCGGGAGCAAGCAGTACTTC.

This clonotype was seen at least ten times. In nucleotides, the CDR3 is TGTGCCAGCAGGACAGCTAGCACAGATACGCAGTATTTT. It translates to CASRTASTDTQYF. The chain links TRBV5-5 to TRBJ2-3; D possibly corresponds to TRBD1 (5 bases). The CDR3 is 13 amino acids. V was clipped by 5 bases and J by 0 bases, with 7 bases between them. Per the germline V gene, CDR1 is SGHKS and CDR2 is YYEKEE (reference sequence).

This clonotype showed up many times. The V gene is TRBV4-3, the J gene TRBJ1-2, with unresolved D. Trimming removed 0 bases at V and 4 bases at J, with 9 bases between. The CDR3 totals 14 residues. Germline V lookup: CDR1 LGHNA, CDR2 YSLEER. CDR3 sequence reads: CASSQEADGYGYTF. DNA of the CDR3: TGCGCCAGCAGCCAAGAGGCGGACGGCTATGGCTACACCTTC.

This clonotype was counted ten times or more. The genes are TRBV7-2 and TRBJ2-7; TRBD1 might be the D (6 bases). The CDR3 is 14 amino acids. The germline V and J ends were trimmed by 2 bases and 3 bases, with 11 bases remaining between them. The V gene's germline CDR1 is SGHTA and CDR2 FQGNSA. The CDR3 reads CASSLNRDYYEQYF. Here the CDR3 DNA reads TGTGCCAGCAGCTTAAACAGGGATTACTACGAGCAGTACTTC. Using reference TRBV7-2 and TRBJ2-7 for the parts outside the CDR3, the full variable domain is GAGVSQSPSNKVTEKGKDVELRCDPISGHTALYWYRQSLGQGLEFLIYFQGNSAPDKSGLPSDRFSAERTGGSVSTLTIQRTQQEDSAVYLCASSLNRDYYEQYFGPGTRLTVT.

This clonotype was recorded at least ten times. The genes are TRBV11-1 and TRBJ2-1, with TRBD2 matching over 9 bases. This CDR3 has 16 residues. The V gene's germline CDR1 is SGHAT and CDR2 FQDESV (reference sequence). The ends lost 2 bases at V and 2 bases at J; junction bases unmatched: 4. CDR3 region: CASSLYAGGAYNEQFF. In DNA, the CDR3 is TGTGCCAGCAGCTTATACGCGGGAGGGGCCTACAATGAGCAGTTCTTC. Full variable domain (rest looked up from reference TRBV11-1 and TRBJ2-1): EAEVAQSPRYKITEKSQAVAFWCDPISGHATLYWYRQILGQGPELLVQFQDESVVDDSQLPKDRFSAERLKGVDSTLKIQPAELGDSAMYLCASSLYAGGAYNEQFFGPGTRLTVL.

This clonotype was recorded at least ten times. The rearrangement links TRBV27 to TRBJ1-5, with unresolved D. Germline V gene sequence: CDR1 MNHEY, CDR2 SMNVEV (reference sequence). Trimming pared 1 base from V and 0 bases from J, leaving 7 bases between. This CDR3 region has 15 residues. The CDR3 DNA reads as TGTGCCAGCAGTTTATTTCCGGGTAGCAATCAGCCCCAGCATTTT. Residues: CASSLFPGSNQPQHF.

The chain couples TRBV6-2 or TRBV6-3 to TRBJ2-3; 11 bases are shared with TRBD2. Germline V CDR1 and CDR2: MNHEY, SVGEGT. Unmatched junction bases numbered 7, after V lost 5 bases and J lost 0 bases. The CDR3 totals 17 residues. This chain's CDR3 is CASSTLSGRASTDTQYF. CDR3 in DNA: TGTGCCAGCAGTACCCTTAGCGGGAGGGCTAGCACAGATACGCAGTATTTT.

In this sample, this clonotype turned up many times. This chain uses TRBV20-1 with TRBJ2-1; 10 nucleotides line up with TRBD2. Losses at the gene ends were 4 bases for V and 10 bases for J; bases not matched to a gene: 7. The CDR3 has 13 residues. The germline V gene encodes CDR1 DFQATT and CDR2 SNEGSKA (reference sequence). CDR3 coding DNA: TGCAGTGCTACTAGCGGGAGCTATGGGGAGCAGTTCTTC. This encodes CSATSGSYGEQFF.

The chain combines TRBV20-1 with TRBJ2-3, with 7 bases lining up with TRBD1. Germline V CDR1 and CDR2: DFQATT, SNEGSKA (reference sequence). The CDR3 runs 13 residues. V lost 6 bases to trimming and J lost 11 bases; unmatched junction nucleotides: 14. The CDR3, as DNA: TGCAGTGCGCAGTCCCCTAGGGGGCAAGGGCAGTATTTT. It specifies CSAQSPRGQGQYF.

A note on this clonotype: The junction departs from the called germline gene at one end, perhaps through a read error. The genes are TRBV7-2 and TRBJ2-5; D remains unclear. CDR3 length equals 14 residues. Germline CDR1 and CDR2: SGHTA and FQGNSA. CDR3 coding DNA: TGCGCCAGCAGCCAAGATTCAGGTCCGGAGACCCAGTACTTC. Residues: CASSQDSGPETQYF.